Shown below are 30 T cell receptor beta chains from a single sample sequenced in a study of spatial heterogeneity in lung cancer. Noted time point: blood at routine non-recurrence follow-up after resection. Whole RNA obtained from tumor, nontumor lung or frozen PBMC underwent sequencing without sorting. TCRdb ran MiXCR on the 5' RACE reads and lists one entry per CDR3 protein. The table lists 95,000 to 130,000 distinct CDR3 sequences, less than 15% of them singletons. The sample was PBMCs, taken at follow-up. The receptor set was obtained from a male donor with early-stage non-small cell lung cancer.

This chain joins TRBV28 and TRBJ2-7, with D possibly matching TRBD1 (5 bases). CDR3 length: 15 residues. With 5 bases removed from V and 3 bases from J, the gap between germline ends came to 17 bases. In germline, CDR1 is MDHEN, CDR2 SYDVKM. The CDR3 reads CASSAIRVLGYEQYF. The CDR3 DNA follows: TGTGCCAGCAGTGCGATCAGGGTGCTGGGCTACGAGCAGTACTTC.

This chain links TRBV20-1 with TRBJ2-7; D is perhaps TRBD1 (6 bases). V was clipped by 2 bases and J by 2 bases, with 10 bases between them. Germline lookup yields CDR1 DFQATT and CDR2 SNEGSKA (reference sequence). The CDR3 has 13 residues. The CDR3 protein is CSARYGQTYEQYF. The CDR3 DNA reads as TGCAGTGCTAGATACGGACAGACCTACGAGCAGTACTTC.

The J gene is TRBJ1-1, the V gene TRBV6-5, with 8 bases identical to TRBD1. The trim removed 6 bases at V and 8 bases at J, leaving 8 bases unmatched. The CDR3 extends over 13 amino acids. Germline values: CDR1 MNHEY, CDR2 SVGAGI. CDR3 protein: CASRDAGGIEAFF. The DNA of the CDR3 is TGTGCCAGCAGGGACGCAGGGGGCATCGAAGCTTTCTTT.

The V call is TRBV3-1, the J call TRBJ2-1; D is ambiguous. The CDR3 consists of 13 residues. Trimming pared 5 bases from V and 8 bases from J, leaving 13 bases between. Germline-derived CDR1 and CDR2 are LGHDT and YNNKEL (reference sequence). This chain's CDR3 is CASSSGVSDEQFF. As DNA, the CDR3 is TGTGCCAGCAGCTCTGGAGTTAGTGATGAGCAGTTCTTC.

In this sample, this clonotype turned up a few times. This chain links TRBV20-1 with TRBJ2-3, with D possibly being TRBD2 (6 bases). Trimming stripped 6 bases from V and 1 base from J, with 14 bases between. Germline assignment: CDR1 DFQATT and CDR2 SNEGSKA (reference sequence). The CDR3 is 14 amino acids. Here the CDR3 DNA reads TGCAGTGCCTGGGACTCGGCGGGCACAGATACGCAGTATTTT. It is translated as CSAWDSAGTDTQYF.

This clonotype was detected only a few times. The CDR3 region is CASSKNHGELFF. CDR3 sequence (DNA): TGTGCCAGCAGCAAGAATCACGGGGAGCTGTTTTTT. The rearrangement links TRBV5-5 to TRBJ2-2, with D unclear. In germline, CDR1 is SGHKS, CDR2 YYEKEE (reference sequence). V was shortened by 4 bases and J by 7 bases, with 8 bases between the two germline ends. The CDR3 spans 12 residues.

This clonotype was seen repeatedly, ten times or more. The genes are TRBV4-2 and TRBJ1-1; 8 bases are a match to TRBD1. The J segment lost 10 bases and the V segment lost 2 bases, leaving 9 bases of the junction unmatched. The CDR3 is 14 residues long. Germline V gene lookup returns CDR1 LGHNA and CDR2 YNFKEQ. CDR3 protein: CASSQLGGGQGAFF. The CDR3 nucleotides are TGTGCCAGCAGCCAACTTGGGGGCGGACAGGGAGCTTTCTTT.

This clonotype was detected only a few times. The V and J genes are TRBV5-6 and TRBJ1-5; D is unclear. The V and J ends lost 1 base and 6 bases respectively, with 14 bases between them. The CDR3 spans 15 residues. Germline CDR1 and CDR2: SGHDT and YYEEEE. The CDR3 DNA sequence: TGTGCCAGCAGCTTGTATAGGCGGGTCGGTCAGCCCCAGCATTTT. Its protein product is CASSLYRRVGQPQHF. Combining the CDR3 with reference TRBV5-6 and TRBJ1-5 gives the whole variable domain DAGVTQSPTHLIKTRGQQVTLRCSPKSGHDTVSWYQQALGQGPQFIFQYYEEEERQRGNFPDRFSGHQFPNYSSELNVNALLLGDSALYLCASSLYRRVGQPQHFGDGTRLSIL.

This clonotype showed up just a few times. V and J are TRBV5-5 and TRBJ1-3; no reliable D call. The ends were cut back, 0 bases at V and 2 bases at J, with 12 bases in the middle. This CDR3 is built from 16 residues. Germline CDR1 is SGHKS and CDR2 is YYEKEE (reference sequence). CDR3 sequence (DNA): TGTGCCAGCAGCTTGGCCAGCTACTCGACTGGAAACACCATATATTTT. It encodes CASSLASYSTGNTIYF.

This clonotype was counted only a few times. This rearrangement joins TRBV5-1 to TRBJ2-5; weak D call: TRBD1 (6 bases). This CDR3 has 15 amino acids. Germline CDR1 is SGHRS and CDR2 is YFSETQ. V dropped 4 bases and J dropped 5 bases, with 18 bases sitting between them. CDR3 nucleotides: TGCGCCAGCAGCCCCGGACATCCTCAGGGGGAGACCCAGTACTTC. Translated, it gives CASSPGHPQGETQYF.

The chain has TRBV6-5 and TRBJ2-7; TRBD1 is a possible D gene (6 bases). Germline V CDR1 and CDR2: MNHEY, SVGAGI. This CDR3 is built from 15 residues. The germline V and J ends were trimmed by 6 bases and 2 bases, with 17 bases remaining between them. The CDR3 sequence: CASSPWTEGTYEQYF. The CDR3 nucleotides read TGTGCCAGCAGCCCATGGACAGAAGGTACCTACGAGCAGTACTTC.

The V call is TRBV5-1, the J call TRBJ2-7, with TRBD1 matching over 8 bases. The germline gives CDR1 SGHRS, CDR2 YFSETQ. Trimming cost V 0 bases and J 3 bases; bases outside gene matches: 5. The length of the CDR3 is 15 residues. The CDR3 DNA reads TGCGCCAGCAGCTTGGATCAGGGGGCCATCTACGAGCAGTACTTC. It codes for CASSLDQGAIYEQYF.

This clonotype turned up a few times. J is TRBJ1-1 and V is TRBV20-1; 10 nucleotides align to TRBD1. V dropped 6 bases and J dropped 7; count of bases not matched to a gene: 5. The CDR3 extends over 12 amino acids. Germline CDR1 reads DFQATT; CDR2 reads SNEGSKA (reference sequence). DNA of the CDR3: TGCAGTGCCCCGACAGGGGGCTTTGAAGCTTTCTTT. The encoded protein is CSAPTGGFEAFF.

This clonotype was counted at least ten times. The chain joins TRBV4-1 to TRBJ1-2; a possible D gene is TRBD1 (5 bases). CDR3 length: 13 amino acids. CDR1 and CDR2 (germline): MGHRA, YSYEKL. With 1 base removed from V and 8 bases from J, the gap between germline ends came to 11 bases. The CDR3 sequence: CASSQATDIGYTF. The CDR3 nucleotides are TGCGCCAGCAGCCAAGCGACGGACATCGGCTACACCTTC.

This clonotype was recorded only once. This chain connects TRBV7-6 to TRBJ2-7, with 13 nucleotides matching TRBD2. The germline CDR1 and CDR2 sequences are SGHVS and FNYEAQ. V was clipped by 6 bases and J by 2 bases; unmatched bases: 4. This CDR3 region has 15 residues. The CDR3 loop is CASSPGLAGAYEQYF. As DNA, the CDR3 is TGTGCCAGCAGTCCCGGACTAGCGGGGGCCTACGAGCAGTACTTC.

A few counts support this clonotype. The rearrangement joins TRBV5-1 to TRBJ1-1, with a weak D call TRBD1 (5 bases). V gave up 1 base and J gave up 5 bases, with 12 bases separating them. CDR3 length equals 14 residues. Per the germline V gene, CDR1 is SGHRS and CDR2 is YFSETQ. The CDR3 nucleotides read TGCGCCAGCAGCTTGCCGCTCGGGGGGACTGAAGCTTTCTTT. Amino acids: CASSLPLGGTEAFF.

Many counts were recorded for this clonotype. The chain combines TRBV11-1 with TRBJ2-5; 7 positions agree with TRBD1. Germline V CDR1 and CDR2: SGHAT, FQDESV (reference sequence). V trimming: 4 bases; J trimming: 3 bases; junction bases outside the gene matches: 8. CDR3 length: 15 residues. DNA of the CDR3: TGTGCCAGCAGCTCCAATATCGGGACAGAAGAGACCCAGTACTTC. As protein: CASSSNIGTEETQYF.

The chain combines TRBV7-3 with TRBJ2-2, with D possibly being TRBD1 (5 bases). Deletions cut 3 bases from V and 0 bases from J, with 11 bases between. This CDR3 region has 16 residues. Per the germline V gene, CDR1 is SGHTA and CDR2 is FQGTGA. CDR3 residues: CASSFPGMTNTGELFF. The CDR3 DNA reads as TGTGCCAGCAGCTTCCCAGGGATGACGAACACCGGGGAGCTGTTTTTT. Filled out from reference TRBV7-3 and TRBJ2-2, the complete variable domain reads GAGVSQTPSNKVTEKGKYVELRCDPISGHTALYWYRQSLGQGPEFLIYFQGTGAADDSGLPNDRFFAVRPEGSVSTLKIQRTERGDSAVYLCASSFPGMTNTGELFFGEGSRLTVL.

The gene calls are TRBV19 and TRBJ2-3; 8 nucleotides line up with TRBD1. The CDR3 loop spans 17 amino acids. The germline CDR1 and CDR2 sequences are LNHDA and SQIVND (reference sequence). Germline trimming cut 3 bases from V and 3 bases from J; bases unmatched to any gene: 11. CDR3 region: CASSMRPGGAGTDTQYF. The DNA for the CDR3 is TGTGCCAGTAGTATGAGGCCAGGGGGCGCGGGGACAGATACGCAGTATTTT.

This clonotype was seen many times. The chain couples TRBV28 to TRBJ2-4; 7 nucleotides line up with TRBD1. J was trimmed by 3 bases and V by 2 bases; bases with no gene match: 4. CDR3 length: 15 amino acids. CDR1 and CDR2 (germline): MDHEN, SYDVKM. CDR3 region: CASSLIRDSKNIQYF. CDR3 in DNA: TGTGCCAGCAGTTTAATCCGGGACAGCAAAAACATTCAGTACTTC.

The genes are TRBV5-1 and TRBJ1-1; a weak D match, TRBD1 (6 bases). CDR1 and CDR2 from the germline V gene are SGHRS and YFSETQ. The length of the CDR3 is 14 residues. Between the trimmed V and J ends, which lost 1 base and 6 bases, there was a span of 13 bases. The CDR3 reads CASSLLDRKSEAFF. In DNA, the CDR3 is TGCGCCAGCAGCTTGTTGGACAGAAAGTCTGAAGCTTTCTTT.

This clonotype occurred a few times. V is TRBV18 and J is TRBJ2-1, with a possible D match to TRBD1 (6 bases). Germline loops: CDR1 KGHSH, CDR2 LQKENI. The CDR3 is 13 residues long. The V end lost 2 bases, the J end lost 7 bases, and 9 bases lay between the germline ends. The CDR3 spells CASSPIQGNEQFF. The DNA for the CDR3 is TGTGCCAGCTCACCAATTCAGGGGAATGAGCAGTTCTTC. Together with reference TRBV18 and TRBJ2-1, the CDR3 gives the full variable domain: NAGVMQNPRHLVRRRGQEARLRCSPMKGHSHVYWYRQLPEEGLKFMVYLQKENIIDESGMPKERFSAEFPKEGPSILRIQQVVRGDSAAYFCASSPIQGNEQFFGPGTRLTVL.

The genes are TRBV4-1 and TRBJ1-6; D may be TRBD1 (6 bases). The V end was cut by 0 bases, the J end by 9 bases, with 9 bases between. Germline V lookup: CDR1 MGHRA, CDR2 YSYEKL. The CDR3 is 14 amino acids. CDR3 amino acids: CASSQDHRASPLHF. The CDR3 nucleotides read TGCGCCAGCAGCCAAGATCACAGGGCTTCACCCCTCCACTTT.

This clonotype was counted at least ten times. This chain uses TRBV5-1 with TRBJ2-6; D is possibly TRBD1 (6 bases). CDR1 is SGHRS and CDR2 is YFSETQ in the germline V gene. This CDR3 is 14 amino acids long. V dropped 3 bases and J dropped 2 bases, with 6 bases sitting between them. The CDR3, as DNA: TGCGCCAGCAGCTCAGGGGCTGGGGCCAACGTCCTGACTTTC. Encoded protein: CASSSGAGANVLTF.

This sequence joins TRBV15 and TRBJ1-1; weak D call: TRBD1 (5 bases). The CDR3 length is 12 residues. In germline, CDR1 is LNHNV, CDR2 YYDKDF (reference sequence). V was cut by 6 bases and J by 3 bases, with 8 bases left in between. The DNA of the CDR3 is TGTGCCACCAGTCGCAGGGACACTGAAGCTTTCTTT. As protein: CATSRRDTEAFF.

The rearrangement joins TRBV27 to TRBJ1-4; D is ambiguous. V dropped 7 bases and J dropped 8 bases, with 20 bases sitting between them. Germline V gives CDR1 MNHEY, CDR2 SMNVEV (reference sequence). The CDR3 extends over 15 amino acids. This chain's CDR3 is CASTLRPLGREKLFF. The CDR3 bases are TGTGCCAGCACCCTTAGGCCCCTGGGAAGGGAAAAACTGTTTTTT.

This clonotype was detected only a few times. DNA for the CDR3: TGTGCCACCAGCCCGGACAGGGGGTTACAGCCCCAGCATTTT. Its translation is CATSPDRGLQPQHF. The chain carries TRBV15 and TRBJ1-5; 10 nucleotides match TRBD1. Germline lookup yields CDR1 LNHNV and CDR2 YYDKDF (reference sequence). This CDR3 is built from 14 residues. J lost 7 bases, V lost 5 bases, and 5 bases had no gene match.

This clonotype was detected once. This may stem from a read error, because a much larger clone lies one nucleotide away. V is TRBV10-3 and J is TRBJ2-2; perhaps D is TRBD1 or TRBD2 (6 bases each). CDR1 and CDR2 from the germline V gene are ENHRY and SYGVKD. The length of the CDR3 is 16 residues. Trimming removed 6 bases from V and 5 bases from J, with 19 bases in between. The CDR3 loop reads CAIRPSPTGRTGELFF. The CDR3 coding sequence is TGTGCCATCAGGCCGTCGCCCACAGGGAGGACCGGGGAGCTGTTTTTT.

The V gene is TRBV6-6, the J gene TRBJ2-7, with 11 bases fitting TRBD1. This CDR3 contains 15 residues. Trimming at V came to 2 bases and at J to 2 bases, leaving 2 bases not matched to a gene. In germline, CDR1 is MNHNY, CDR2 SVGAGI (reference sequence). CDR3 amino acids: CASSYPGQGAYEQYF. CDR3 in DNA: TGTGCCAGCAGTTACCCGGGACAGGGGGCCTACGAGCAGTACTTC.

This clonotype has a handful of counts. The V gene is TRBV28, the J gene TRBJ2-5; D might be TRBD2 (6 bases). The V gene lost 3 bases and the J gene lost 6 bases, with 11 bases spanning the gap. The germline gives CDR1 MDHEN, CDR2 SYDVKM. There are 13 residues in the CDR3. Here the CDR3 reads CASSFRELKTQYF. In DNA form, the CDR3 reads TGTGCCAGCAGTTTCCGGGAGCTGAAGACCCAGTACTTC.